Listed below are T cell receptor beta chains from one sample, sequenced in a study of preoperative IRX-2 immunotherapy in early breast cancer. The protocol was immunoSEQ multiplex PCR, while the TCRdb copy is restricted to in-frame clones and leaves out a portion. The top ten hold around 15% of the sample, which has around 25,000 clones, approximately 95% seen once. The input for sequencing was tumor tissue, taken after IRX-2 immunotherapy. The origin of the receptors is a human donor with breast cancer. CDR3s include the opening cysteine and the closing phenylalanine or tryptophan. D genes are given only for firm matches. Rows give clone size only sometimes, using once, few, many, or a class for an expanded clone.

size	V	D	J	length	DNA	CDR3
NA	TRBV5-1	TRBD1	TRBJ2-1	15	TGCGCCAGCAGCTTGTTGACAGGGGCGGGTAATGAGCAGTTCTTC	CASSLLTGAGNEQFF
NA	TRBV9	NA	TRBJ1-3	18	TGTGCCAGCAGCCCCCGGGTTCTGCCCGAAGGACGATTAAACACCATATATTTT	CASSPRVLPEGRLNTIYF
NA	TRBV10-1	NA	TRBJ2-3	14	TGCGCCAGCAGTGAGGACACAACCACAGATACGCAGTATTTT	CASSEDTTTDTQYF
NA	TRBV9	TRBD2	TRBJ2-7	14	TGTGCCAGCAGCCCTACTAGCGGGGTCAACGAGCAGTACTTC	CASSPTSGVNEQYF
NA	TRBV9	NA	TRBJ2-3	15	TGTGCCAGCAGCGTAGATAGGGTGTTTACGAATACGCAGTATTTT	CASSVDRVFTNTQYF
few	TRBV18	NA	TRBJ2-5	15	TGTGCCAGCTCACCGGGGTCGGGGGCCCAAGAGACCCAGTACTTC	CASSPGSGAQETQYF
NA	TRBV2	TRBD1	TRBJ1-2	13	TGTGCCAGGACAGGGGCAACTAACTATGGCTACACCTTC	CARTGATNYGYTF
once	TRBV5-6	NA	TRBJ1-5	14	TGTGCCAGCAGCTTGGGGACAGTATCTCAGCCCCAGCATTTT	CASSLGTVSQPQHF
NA	TRBV4-2	TRBD2	TRBJ2-1	12	TGTGCCAGCAGCCTCCGGGGGGGCGAGCAGTTCTTC	CASSLRGGEQFF
once	TRBV7-9	NA	TRBJ1-6	14	TGTGCCAGCAGCTTAGGGGCGGAAAATTCACCCCTCCACTTT	CASSLGAENSPLHF
NA	TRBV7-3	TRBD1	TRBJ2-1	15	TGTGCCAGCAGCCCCACCCCAGGGGGATACAATGAGCAGTTCTTC	CASSPTPGGYNEQFF
NA	TRBV12-5	NA	TRBJ2-7	12	TGTGCTAGTGGGCCCCGTCGGGCGGAGCAGTACTTC	CASGPRRAEQYF
NA	TRBV18	NA	TRBJ1-6	15	TGTGCCAGCTCACCAGGGGTCTCCTATAATTCACCCCTCCACTTT	CASSPGVSYNSPLHF
NA	TRBV7-9	TRBD1	TRBJ2-7	15	TGTGCCAGCAGCTTAAGGGGACAGGGTAAGAACGAGCAGTACTTC	CASSLRGQGKNEQYF
NA	TRBV27	NA	TRBJ1-1	16	TGTGCCAGCAGTTCGGGGAGCCAGGGGCTCCTCGGCGAAGCTTTCTTT	CASSSGSQGLLGEAFF
once	TRBV9	TRBD2	TRBJ2-1	14	TGTGCCAGCAGCGACCGGGGACTAGCGGGAGTGCAGTTCTTC	CASSDRGLAGVQFF
NA	TRBV15	TRBD1	TRBJ1-5	15	TGTGCCACCAGCCATAGACAGGGAGGCAATCAGCCCCAGCATTTT	CATSHRQGGNQPQHF
NA	TRBV25-1	NA	TRBJ2-3	14	TGTGCCAGCAGTTCTACAGCCCCCACAGATACGCAGTATTTT	CASSSTAPTDTQYF
medium-sized	TRBV4-3	NA	TRBJ2-3	13	TGCGCCAGCAGCCAAGATAACACAGATACGCAGTATTTT	CASSQDNTDTQYF
NA	TRBV27	TRBD2	TRBJ2-7	15	TGTGCCAGCACCGGACTAGCGGGAGCCTCCTACGAGCAGTACTTC	CASTGLAGASYEQYF